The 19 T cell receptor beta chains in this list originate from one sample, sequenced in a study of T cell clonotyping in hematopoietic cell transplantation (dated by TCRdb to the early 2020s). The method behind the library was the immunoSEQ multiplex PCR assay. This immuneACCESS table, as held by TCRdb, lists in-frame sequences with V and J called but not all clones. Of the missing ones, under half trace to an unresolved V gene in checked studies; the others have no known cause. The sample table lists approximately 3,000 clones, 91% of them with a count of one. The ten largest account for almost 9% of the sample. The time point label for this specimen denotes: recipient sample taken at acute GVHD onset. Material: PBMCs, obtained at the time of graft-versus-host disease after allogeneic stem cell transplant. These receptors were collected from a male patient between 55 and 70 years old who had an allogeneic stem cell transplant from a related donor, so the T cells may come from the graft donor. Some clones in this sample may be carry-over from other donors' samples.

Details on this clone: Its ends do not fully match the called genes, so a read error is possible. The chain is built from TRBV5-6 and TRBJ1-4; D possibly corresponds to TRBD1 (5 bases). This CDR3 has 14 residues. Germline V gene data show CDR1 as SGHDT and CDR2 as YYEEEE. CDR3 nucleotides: TGTGCCAGCAGCTTGGACAGGTCGGGCACGATACTGCTTTTT. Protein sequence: CASSLDRSGTILLF. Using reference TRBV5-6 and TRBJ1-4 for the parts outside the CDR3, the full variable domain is DAGVTQSPTHLIKTRGQQVTLRCSPKSGHDTVSWYQQALGQGPQFIFQYYEEEERQRGNFPDRFSGHQFPNYSSELNVNALLLGDSALYLCASSLDRSGTILLFGSGTQLSVL.

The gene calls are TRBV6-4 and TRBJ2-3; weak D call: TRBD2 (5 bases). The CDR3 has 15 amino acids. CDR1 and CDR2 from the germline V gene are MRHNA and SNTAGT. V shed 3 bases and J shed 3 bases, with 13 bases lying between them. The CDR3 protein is CASSEKGAATDTQYF. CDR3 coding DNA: TGTGCCAGCAGTGAGAAGGGAGCCGCGACAGATACGCAGTATTTT.

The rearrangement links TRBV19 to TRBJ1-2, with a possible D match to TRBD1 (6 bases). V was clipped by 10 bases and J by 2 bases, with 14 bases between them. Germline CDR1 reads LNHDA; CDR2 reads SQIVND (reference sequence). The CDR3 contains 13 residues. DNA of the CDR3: TGTGCCACCATGGGGGGCTGGAACTATGGCTACACCTTC. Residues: CATMGGWNYGYTF.

The CDR3 sequence is CASSHQPGQALDQPQHF. DNA of the CDR3: TGTGCCAGCAGTCATCAGCCGGGACAGGCCCTTGATCAGCCCCAGCATTTT. The V call is TRBV27, the J call TRBJ1-5; 8 bases are shared with TRBD1. V trimming: 5 bases; J trimming: 5 bases; junction bases outside the gene matches: 14. This CDR3 region has 17 residues. Germline lookup yields CDR1 MNHEY and CDR2 SMNVEV (reference sequence).

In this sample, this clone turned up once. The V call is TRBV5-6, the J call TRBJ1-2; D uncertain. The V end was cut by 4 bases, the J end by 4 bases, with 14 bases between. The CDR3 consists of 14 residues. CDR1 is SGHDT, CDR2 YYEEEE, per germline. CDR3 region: CASSPTGSFYGYTF. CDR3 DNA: TGTGCCAGCAGCCCAACGGGGTCCTTCTATGGCTACACCTTC. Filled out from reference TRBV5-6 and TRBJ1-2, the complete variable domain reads DAGVTQSPTHLIKTRGQQVTLRCSPKSGHDTVSWYQQALGQGPQFIFQYYEEEERQRGNFPDRFSGHQFPNYSSELNVNALLLGDSALYLCASSPTGSFYGYTFGSGTRLTVV.

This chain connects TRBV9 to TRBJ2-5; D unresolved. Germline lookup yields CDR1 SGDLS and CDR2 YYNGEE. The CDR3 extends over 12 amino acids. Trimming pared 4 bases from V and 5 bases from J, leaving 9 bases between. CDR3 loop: CASSRESETQYF. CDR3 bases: TGTGCCAGCAGCAGGGAATCGGAGACCCAGTACTTC.

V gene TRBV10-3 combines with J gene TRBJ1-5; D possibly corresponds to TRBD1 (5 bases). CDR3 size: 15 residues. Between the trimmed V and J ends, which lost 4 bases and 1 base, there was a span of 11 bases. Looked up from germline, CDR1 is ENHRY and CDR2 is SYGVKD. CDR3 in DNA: TGTGCCATCAGTGGGGACCGGCGGAGCAATCAGCCCCAGCATTTT. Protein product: CAISGDRRSNQPQHF.

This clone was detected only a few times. The CDR3 DNA reads as TGTGCCACTATGGACTCTATTTCCTATGGCTACACCTTC. Translated, it gives CATMDSISYGYTF. This chain connects TRBV6-1 to TRBJ1-2; D gene ambiguous. This CDR3 comprises 13 residues. The germline V gene has CDR1 MNHNS and CDR2 SASEGT. Trimming took off 10 bases at V and 4 bases at J, with 16 bases between the two ends.

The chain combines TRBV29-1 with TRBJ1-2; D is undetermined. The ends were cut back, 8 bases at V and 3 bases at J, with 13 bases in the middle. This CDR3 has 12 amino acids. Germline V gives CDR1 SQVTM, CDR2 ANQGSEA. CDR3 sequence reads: CSFGRVDYGYTF. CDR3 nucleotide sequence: TGCAGCTTCGGTCGTGTGGACTATGGCTACACCTTC. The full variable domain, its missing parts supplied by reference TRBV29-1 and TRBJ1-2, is SAVISQKPSRDICQRGTSLTIQCQVDSQVTMMFWYRQQPGQSLTLIATANQGSEATYESGFVIDKFPISRPNLTFSTLTVSNMSPEDSSIYLCSFGRVDYGYTFGSGTRLTVV.

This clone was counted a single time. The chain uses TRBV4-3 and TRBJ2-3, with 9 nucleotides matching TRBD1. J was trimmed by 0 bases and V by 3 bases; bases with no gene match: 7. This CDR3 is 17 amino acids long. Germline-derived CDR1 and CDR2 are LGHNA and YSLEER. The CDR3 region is CASSQGWTGDSTDTQYF. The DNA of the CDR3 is TGCGCCAGCAGCCAGGGCTGGACAGGGGATAGCACAGATACGCAGTATTTT.

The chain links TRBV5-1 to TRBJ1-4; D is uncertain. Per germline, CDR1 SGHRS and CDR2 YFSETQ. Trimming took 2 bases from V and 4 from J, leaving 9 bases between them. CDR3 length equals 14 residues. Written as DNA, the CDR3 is TGCGCCAGCAGCTTAAGGAACTTTAATGAAAAACTGTTTTTT. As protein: CASSLRNFNEKLFF.

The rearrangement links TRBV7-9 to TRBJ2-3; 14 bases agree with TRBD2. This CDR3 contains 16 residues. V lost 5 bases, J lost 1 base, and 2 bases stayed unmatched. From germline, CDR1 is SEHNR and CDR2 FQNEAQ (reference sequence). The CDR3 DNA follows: TGTGCCAGCAGCCCGACTAGCGGGGGGGGCACAGATACGCAGTATTTT. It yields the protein CASSPTSGGGTDTQYF. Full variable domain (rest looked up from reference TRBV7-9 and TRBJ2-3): DTGVSQNPRHKITKRGQNVTFRCDPISEHNRLYWYRQTLGQGPEFLTYFQNEAQLEKSRLLSDRFSAERPKGSFSTLEIQRTEQGDSAMYLCASSPTSGGGTDTQYFGPGTRLTVL.

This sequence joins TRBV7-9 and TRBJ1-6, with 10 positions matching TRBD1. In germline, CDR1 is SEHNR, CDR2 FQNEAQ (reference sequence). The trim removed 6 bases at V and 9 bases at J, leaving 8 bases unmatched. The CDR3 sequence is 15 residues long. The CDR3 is CASRRGTGEGSPLHF. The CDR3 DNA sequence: TGTGCCAGCAGACGCGGGACAGGGGAAGGTTCACCCCTCCACTTT. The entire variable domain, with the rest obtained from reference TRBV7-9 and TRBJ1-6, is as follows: DTGVSQNPRHKITKRGQNVTFRCDPISEHNRLYWYRQTLGQGPEFLTYFQNEAQLEKSRLLSDRFSAERPKGSFSTLEIQRTEQGDSAMYLCASRRGTGEGSPLHFGNGTRLTVT.

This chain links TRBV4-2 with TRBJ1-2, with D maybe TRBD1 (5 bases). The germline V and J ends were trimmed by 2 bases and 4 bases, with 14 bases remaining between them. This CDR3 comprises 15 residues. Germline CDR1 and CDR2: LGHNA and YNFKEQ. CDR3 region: CASSQLTGDGYGYTF. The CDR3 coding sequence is TGTGCCAGCAGCCAACTAACCGGGGACGGCTATGGCTACACCTTC.

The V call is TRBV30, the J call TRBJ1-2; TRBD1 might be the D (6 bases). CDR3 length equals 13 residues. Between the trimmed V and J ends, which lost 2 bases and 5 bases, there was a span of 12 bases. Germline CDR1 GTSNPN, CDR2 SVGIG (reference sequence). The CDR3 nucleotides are TGTGCCTGGAGTTTGAGGGGGGGATATGGCTACACCTTC. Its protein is CAWSLRGGYGYTF.

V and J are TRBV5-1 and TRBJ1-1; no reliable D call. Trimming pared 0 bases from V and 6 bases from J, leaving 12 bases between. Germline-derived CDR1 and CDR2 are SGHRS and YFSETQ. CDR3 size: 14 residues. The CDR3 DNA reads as TGCGCCAGCAGCTTGGCCTCCCGGAGCGCTGAAGCTTTCTTT. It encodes CASSLASRSAEAFF.

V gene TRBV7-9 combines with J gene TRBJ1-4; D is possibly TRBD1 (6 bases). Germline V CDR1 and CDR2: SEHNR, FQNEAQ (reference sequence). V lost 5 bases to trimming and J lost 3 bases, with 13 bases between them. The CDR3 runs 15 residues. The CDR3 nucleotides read TGTGCCAGCAGCACCGAGGGGACATCTAATGAAAAACTGTTTTTT. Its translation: CASSTEGTSNEKLFF.

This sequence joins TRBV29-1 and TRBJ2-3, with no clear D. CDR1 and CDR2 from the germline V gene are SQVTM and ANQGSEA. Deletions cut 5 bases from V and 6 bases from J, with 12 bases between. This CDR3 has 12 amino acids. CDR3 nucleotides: TGCAGCGTTAAAGGCCAAACGGATACGCAGTATTTT. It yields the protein CSVKGQTDTQYF.

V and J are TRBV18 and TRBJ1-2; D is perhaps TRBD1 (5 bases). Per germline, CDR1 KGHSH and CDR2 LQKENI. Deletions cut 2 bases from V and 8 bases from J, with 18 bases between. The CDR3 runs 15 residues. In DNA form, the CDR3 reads TGTGCCAGCTCACCAAATGGGGCCGGGTCTCACGGCTACACCTTC. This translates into CASSPNGAGSHGYTF.